The entry below describes one T cell receptor (beta chain). Clones were sequenced by immunoSEQ multiplex PCR, and TCRdb holds only the in-frame ones, with some missing. The sample shows over 80,000 clones, less than 90% of them seen only once. Between the trimmed V and J ends, which lost 1 base and 5 bases, there was a span of 11 bases. The CDR3 extends over 14 amino acids. Germline assignment: CDR1 SGHAT and CDR2 FQDESV (reference sequence). The sample is drawn from a study of blood T cell repertoires in COVID-19. This TCR came from an elderly man with active or convalescent COVID-19. The material sequenced was peripheral blood. This sequence joins TRBV11-1 and TRBJ2-5; TRBD2 is a possible D gene (5 bases). The CDR3 nucleotides are TGTGCCAGCAGCTTAGATAGTAGCGTTGAGACCCAGTACTTC. Translation gives CASSLDSSVETQYF.